This T cell receptor (beta chain) was found in a study of T-cell memory formation after mild COVID-19. This clonotype has only a few counts. Its target is not known. J gave up 4 bases and V 6 bases, and 11 bases lay outside the gene matches. The CDR3 runs to 18 residues. Regarding the study as a whole: CD4+ clones that contracted lay mainly in CM and EM; CD8+ ones lay in EMRA. Some responding clones appeared in pre-infection memory, suggesting cross-reactive memory joined. Clonal second-wave expansions that peaked on day 37 had unconfirmed SARS-CoV-2 specificity.

In TCRdb, the 5' RACE reads were re-called with MiXCR into one record per CDR3 protein. The table has more than 250,000 distinct CDR3 sequences, around 16% seen once; the top ten hold 22%. Sequenced material: PBMCs or a T cell subset sorted from them (not recorded which). The sequence came from a man aged 18 to 30 who had mild COVID-19 (a few samples of this study predate the infection). Cell type and time point are not known. The chain combines TRBV12-3 or TRBV12-4 with TRBJ2-3; 15 bases align to TRBD2. CDR3 sequence (DNA): TGTGCCAGCAGCCCCGGACTAGCGGGGGGGCTTTTCGCAGATACGCAGTATTTT. Protein product: CASSPGLAGGLFADTQYF.